This T cell receptor (beta chain) is drawn from a study of regulatory T cells in long-lasting Graves disease. Study in general: The antithyroid drugs taken by newly diagnosed Graves' patients had been used for under 3 months.

Library construction for TCR beta used iRepertoire HTBI primers and Arm-PCR of CDR3 regions. Each CDR3 protein is one row after TCRdb ran MiXCR on the multiplex PCR reads. The data hold approximately 460,000 distinct CDR3 sequences, with about 16% observed a single time. Germline V CDR1 and CDR2: SGHAT, FQNNGV. CDR3 length: 15 amino acids. V lost 9 bases to trimming and J lost 7 bases, with 19 bases between them. The table lists this clonotype with many counts. Described time point: newly diagnosed GD, antithyroid drugs for less than 3 months. TCR sequences were obtained from RNA taken from PBMCs. These sequences were also reported in another study, on T cells in Graves' hyperthyroidism and ophthalmopathy. From that report: A lack of ophthalmopathy progression within 18 months defined stable Graves' hyperthyroidism.

This receptor was taken from a woman in her twenties or thirties with Graves disease. Material: peripheral blood mononuclear cells (PBMCs), obtained at new diagnosis, from a patient treated with antithyroid drugs. V and J are TRBV11-2 and TRBJ1-6; D is perhaps TRBD1 (6 bases). CDR3 nucleotides: TGTGCCAGTTCCGACGGTGGGGGGCACAATTCACCCCTCCACTTT. Residues: CASSDGGGHNSPLHF.